The clone carrying this T cell receptor beta chain has more than one count but fewer than ten. Mouse gene names apply. The read falls 4 residues short of the CDR3 end, and the missing part is taken from the germline J gene. RNA extraction was followed by reverse transcription into cDNA, which acted as the sequencing template. Produced via immunoSEQ multiplex PCR; TCRdb's table is partial and in-frame only. The sample holds approximately 19,000 clones, and no clone turns up only once. This sample was included in a study of CD8+ T cells in alopecia areata. V gave up 4 bases and J gave up 1 base, with 8 bases separating them. CDR3 length: 14 amino acids. Per the germline V gene, CDR1 is SGHSA and CDR2 is FRNQAP. Cutaneous lymph nodes were pooled and cells sorted by CD4, CD8alpha, NKG2D, NKG2ACE and more.

The material sequenced was CD8+ T cells sorted from a lymph node. The chain is built from TRBV16 and TRBJ2-1; TRBD1 is a possible D gene (6 bases). The sequence came from a C3H/HeJ mouse with alopecia areata. The strain's MHC haplotype is H2-k. The part of the CDR3 DNA that was read is TGTGCAAGCAGCTATGGACAGAACTATGCT. Translated: CASSYGQNYA. The CDR3, in full, reads CASSYGQNYAEQFF.